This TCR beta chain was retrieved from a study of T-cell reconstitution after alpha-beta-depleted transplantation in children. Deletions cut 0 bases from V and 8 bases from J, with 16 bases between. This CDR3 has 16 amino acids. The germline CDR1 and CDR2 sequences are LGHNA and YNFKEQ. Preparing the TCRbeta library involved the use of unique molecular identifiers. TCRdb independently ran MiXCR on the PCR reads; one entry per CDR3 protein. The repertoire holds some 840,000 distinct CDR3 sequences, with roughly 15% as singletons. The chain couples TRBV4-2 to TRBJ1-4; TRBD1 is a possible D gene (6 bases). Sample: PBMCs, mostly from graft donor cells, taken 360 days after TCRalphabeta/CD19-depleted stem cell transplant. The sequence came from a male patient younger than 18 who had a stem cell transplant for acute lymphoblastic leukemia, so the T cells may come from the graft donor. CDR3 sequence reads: CASSQDVGQGTEKLFF. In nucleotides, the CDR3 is TGTGCCAGCAGCCAAGATGTCGGGCAGGGGACGGAAAAACTGTTTTTT.